This T cell receptor (beta chain) is drawn from a study of response to subunit inactivated influenza vaccine. The CDR3 is 14 amino acids. V was cut by 5 bases and J by 3 bases, with 10 bases left in between. Germline loops: CDR1 SGHAT, CDR2 FQNNGV. MiXCR was run by TCRdb on the RT-PCR reads, yielding one entry per CDR3 protein. Of approximately 530,000 distinct CDR3 sequences in the sample, under 8.5% were seen once. This clonotype was found a few times. This clonotype was obtained from a man aged 45 to 70 who received an inactivated influenza vaccine. Material: PBMCs from blood, obtained less than 30 months after vaccination. The chain uses TRBV11-2 and TRBJ2-2; no reliable D call. The CDR3 protein is CASSPRWDTGELFF. The CDR3 coding sequence is TGTGCCAGCAGCCCCCGGTGGGACACCGGGGAGCTGTTTTTT.